The 21 T cell receptor beta chains presented below share a single source sample, sequenced in a study of T cells in Graves' hyperthyroidism and ophthalmopathy. The source material, RNA transcripts, was used to amplify TCR beta CDR3 regions. Carried out on the TCR CDR3, a first-round RT-PCR used the HTBI primer set. From the multiplex PCR reads, TCRdb called clonotypes with MiXCR, one entry per CDR3 protein. The sample yields fewer than 650,000 distinct CDR3 sequences, about 14% seen once. Sequencing used blood. The receptors here all came from a woman in her twenties or thirties with Graves' hyperthyroidism that later progressed to Graves' ophthalmopathy.

This clonotype came up many times. The CDR3: CASSLGPAGLSINEQFF. The CDR3 coding sequence is TGTGCCAGCAGCTTAGGGCCGGCGGGACTGAGCATCAATGAGCAGTTCTTC. The V call is TRBV7-2, the J call TRBJ2-1; TRBD2 might be the D (6 bases). CDR1 SGHTA and CDR2 FQGNSA come from the germline V gene. The ends were cut back, 1 base at V and 6 bases at J, with 19 bases in the middle. CDR3 length: 17 amino acids.

This clonotype was recorded at least ten times. The chain links TRBV2 to TRBJ1-3; possibly TRBD1 for D (5 bases). CDR3 length: 17 amino acids. Looked up from germline, CDR1 is SNHLY and CDR2 is FYNNEI. Between the trimmed V and J ends, which lost 5 bases and 0 bases, there was a span of 17 bases. CDR3 region: CASSFQGLLSSGNTIYF. DNA of the CDR3: TGTGCCAGCAGTTTCCAGGGACTGCTGAGCTCTGGAAACACCATATATTTT.

There are many counts of this clonotype. The chain joins TRBV9 to TRBJ1-1; no clear D. Germline CDR1 is SGDLS and CDR2 is YYNGEE. The length of the CDR3 is 14 residues. Trimming took off 0 bases at V and 0 bases at J, with 6 bases between the two ends. The CDR3 DNA follows: TGTGCCAGCAGCGTAGGCATCTTGAACACTGAAGCTTTCTTT. Its protein is CASSVGILNTEAFF.

This clonotype was observed at least ten times. This chain links TRBV6-1 with TRBJ2-5; perhaps TRBD1 as D (5 bases). Trimming removed 5 bases from V and 7 bases from J, with 11 bases in between. Germline V gene data show CDR1 as MNHNS and CDR2 as SASEGT. The CDR3 has 12 residues. The CDR3 loop is CASSNRRGTQYF. The CDR3, as DNA: TGTGCCAGCAGTAACCGAAGGGGGACCCAGTACTTC.

This clonotype appeared many times. The V call is TRBV6-1, the J call TRBJ1-1; D is unresolved. CDR1 is MNHNS and CDR2 is SASEGT in the germline V gene. The CDR3 spans 13 residues. Trimming pared 5 bases from V and 1 base from J, leaving 8 bases between. The CDR3 loop is CASSSPWNTEAFF. The CDR3 region has the DNA TGTGCCAGCAGTTCCCCCTGGAACACTGAAGCTTTCTTT.

In its sample, this clonotype was seen many times. The chain is built from TRBV12-3 or TRBV12-4 and TRBJ1-1; D is possibly TRBD1 (6 bases). Trimming left V 5 bases short and J 6 bases short, with 10 bases between. This CDR3 region has 12 residues. Here the CDR3 DNA reads TGTGCCAGCAGTCCTACAGGGTCTGAAGCTTTCTTT. Protein: CASSPTGSEAFF.

This clonotype has a count of ten or more. V and J are TRBV6-1 and TRBJ2-5; D remains ambiguous. The CDR3 is made up of 15 amino acids. CDR1 and CDR2 (germline): MNHNS, SASEGT. V gave up 2 bases and J gave up 0 bases, with 10 bases separating them. The CDR3 here is CASSETDNDQETQYF. The CDR3, as DNA: TGTGCCAGCAGTGAAACTGACAACGACCAAGAGACCCAGTACTTC.

This clonotype has at least ten counts. V usage is TRBV5-1 and J usage is TRBJ2-7; 7 bases align to TRBD2. The CDR3 is made up of 14 amino acids. V dropped 4 bases and J dropped 7; count of bases not matched to a gene: 11. Germline lookup yields CDR1 SGHRS and CDR2 YFSETQ. Here the CDR3 DNA reads TGCGCCAGCAGCACCCCGGGGGGTGTAAGGGAGCAGTACTTC. Translation gives CASSTPGGVREQYF.

At least ten counts were recorded for this clonotype. V is TRBV12-3 or TRBV12-4 and J is TRBJ1-1, with 7 bases aligning to TRBD1. The CDR3 is 15 residues long. J was trimmed by 0 bases and V by 6 bases; bases with no gene match: 7. The CDR3 sequence: CASRTKGQMNTEAFF. DNA for the CDR3: TGTGCCAGCAGGACCAAGGGACAGATGAACACTGAAGCTTTCTTT.

V gene TRBV14 combines with J gene TRBJ2-5, with 9 bases lining up with TRBD2. The germline V gene has CDR1 SGHDN and CDR2 FVKESK. Unmatched junction bases numbered 14, after V lost 0 bases and J lost 6 bases. This CDR3 is 18 amino acids long. This CDR3 is CASSQDVGSGSGLKTQYF. The CDR3 DNA sequence: TGTGCCAGCAGCCAAGACGTCGGTAGCGGGAGTGGTTTAAAGACCCAGTACTTC.

With regard to this clonotype: This may be a read error, as it is one base from a much larger clone. The chain carries TRBV20-1 and TRBJ2-1; tentatively, D is TRBD2 (7 bases). There are 18 residues in the CDR3. Germline-derived CDR1 and CDR2 are DFQATT and SNEGSKA (reference sequence). The CDR3 loop reads CSARATRGRGMGYNEQFF. The CDR3 region has the DNA TGCAGTGCGAGAGCTACTAGGGGGAGGGGTATGGGGTACAATGAGCAGTTCTTC.

In its sample, this clonotype was seen a few times. The gene calls are TRBV29-1 and TRBJ2-7; TRBD2 matches 8 bases. From germline, CDR1 is SQVTM and CDR2 ANQGSEA. V lost 4 bases to trimming and J lost 2 bases; unmatched junction nucleotides: 7. This CDR3 spans 14 amino acids. The CDR3: CSVVPLAGAYEQYF. The CDR3 coding sequence is TGCAGCGTTGTACCTCTAGCGGGTGCCTACGAGCAGTACTTC.

This clonotype was seen repeatedly, ten times or more. The chain is built from TRBV27 and TRBJ1-6; 7 nucleotides align to TRBD1. V gave up 5 bases and J gave up 6 bases; unmatched junction bases: 1. CDR1 MNHEY and CDR2 SMNVEV come from the germline V gene (reference sequence). There are 13 residues in the CDR3. DNA for the CDR3: TGTGCCAGCAGTGACAGGGTTAATTCACCCCTCCACTTT. Amino acid sequence: CASSDRVNSPLHF.

The rearrangement uses TRBV6-5 and TRBJ1-1; the D gene is possibly TRBD1 (6 bases). This CDR3 is built from 16 residues. In germline, CDR1 is MNHEY, CDR2 SVGAGI. The V end lost 2 bases, the J end lost 0 bases, and 13 bases lay between the germline ends. The CDR3 DNA sequence: TGTGCCAGCAGTTACGTCAGGGGCCCTATGAACACTGAAGCTTTCTTT. This translates into CASSYVRGPMNTEAFF.

There are many counts of this clonotype. V usage is TRBV14 and J usage is TRBJ1-6; no definite D call. V was pared by 0 bases and J by 6 bases, with 12 bases between. The germline V gene has CDR1 SGHDN and CDR2 FVKESK. CDR3 length: 16 amino acids. Written as DNA, the CDR3 is TGTGCCAGCAGCCAAGACAGTATCGCGGGTAATTCACCCCTCCACTTT. The encoded protein is CASSQDSIAGNSPLHF.

Only a few counts were recorded for this clonotype. This may be a read error: a much more frequent sequence differs by one nucleotide. The CDR3 does not close with the conserved phenylalanine or tryptophan, likely indicating a read error. The chain links TRBV20-1 to TRBJ1-2; possibly TRBD1 for D (5 bases). With 5 bases removed from V and 3 bases from J, the gap between germline ends came to 13 bases. CDR3 length: 13 amino acids. Germline values: CDR1 DFQATT, CDR2 SNEGSKA (reference sequence). The CDR3 DNA reads as TGCAGTGCTCAGGGTCGATTCCACTATGGCTACACCTCC. It encodes CSAQGRFHYGYTS.

In this sample, this clonotype turned up many times. DNA of the CDR3: TGTGCCAGCAGTACCCGGAGGGACAGGGAGCCCAACTATAATTCACCCCTCCACTTT. This gives the protein CASSTRRDREPNYNSPLHF. V gene TRBV27 combines with J gene TRBJ1-6; 9 bases align to TRBD1. V gave up 5 bases and J gave up 3 bases; unmatched junction bases: 14. CDR1 and CDR2 from the germline V gene are MNHEY and SMNVEV (reference sequence). The CDR3 is made up of 19 amino acids.

This clonotype was seen a few times. J is TRBJ1-3 and V is TRBV6-6; D gene uncertain. Germline values: CDR1 MNHNY, CDR2 SVGAGI (reference sequence). Trimming cost V 1 base and J 0 bases, with 10 bases left between them. This CDR3 is built from 16 residues. The CDR3 here is CASSYLDRDSGNTIYF. CDR3 nucleotides: TGTGCCAGCAGTTACTTAGACCGGGACTCTGGAAACACCATATATTTT.

The V gene is TRBV12-3 or TRBV12-4, the J gene TRBJ1-1; D might be TRBD1 (6 bases). The CDR3 consists of 14 residues. V shed 6 bases and J shed 8 bases, with 19 bases lying between them. For the CDR3, the DNA is TGTGCCAGCAGGTCCGGGACACAGACCCCGGAAGCTTTCTTT. Translated: CASRSGTQTPEAFF.

This clonotype was counted between two and nine times. This chain links TRBV6-2 or TRBV6-3 with TRBJ2-3; no firm D call. Germline CDR1 is MNHEY and CDR2 is SVGEGT. The CDR3 totals 15 residues. V lost 6 bases, J lost 3 bases, and 16 bases lay in between. The chain's CDR3 is CASREGQFRTDTQYF. The CDR3 region has the DNA TGTGCCAGCAGAGAAGGGCAGTTCAGAACAGATACGCAGTATTTT.

On this clonotype itself: A single base separates this from a much larger clone, so it may be a read error. The J gene is TRBJ2-4, the V gene TRBV5-1, with D possibly TRBD1 on 6 matching bases. Germline-derived CDR1 and CDR2 are SGHRS and YFSETQ. The CDR3 extends over 15 amino acids. The DNA of the CDR3 is TGCGCCAGCAGCTTGGTCTTGGGGGCCCAAAACATTCAGCACTTC. It is translated as CASSLVLGAQNIQHF.